This T cell receptor (beta chain) was found in a study of response to subunit inactivated influenza vaccine. Study-wide results and caveats: New T cells are recruited in small numbers by each seasonal influenza vaccination, according to the authors' suggestion.

Ten or more counts support this clonotype. Its antigen is currently unknown. J lost 0 bases, V lost 7 bases, and 10 bases had no gene match. Looked up from germline, CDR1 is MNHEY and CDR2 is SVGEGT. This CDR3 is 18 amino acids long. TCRdb re-analysed the RT-PCR reads in MiXCR, keeping a single row per CDR3 protein. The sample holds just under 250,000 distinct CDR3 sequences, 9.5% to 15% seen once. This receptor was identified in a man in his fifties or sixties who received an inactivated influenza vaccine. Sequenced material: non-naive T cells sorted from PBMCs, taken 14 to 15 days before vaccination. This sequence joins TRBV6-2 or TRBV6-3 and TRBJ2-4; 12 bases are shared with TRBD2. CDR3 sequence: CASNRWTSGTTAKNIQYF. Written as DNA, the CDR3 is TGTGCCAGCAATAGATGGACTAGCGGGACCACAGCCAAAAACATTCAGTACTTC.